Below, 16 T cell receptor beta chains from the same sample are listed, as sequenced in a study of metastatic and nonmetastatic thyroid tumors. All patients reached thyroid surgery having received no treatment beforehand. TCRdb reanalyzed the PCR reads with MiXCR. In the table there are 29,000 or so clones, 4% of which are singletons. Sequenced sample: blood. The receptor source for this set is a female donor with papillary thyroid cancer or a benign thyroid nodule (not recorded which). Some clones in this sample may be carry-over from other donors' samples.

This clone was detected many times. This chain connects TRBV6-2 or TRBV6-3 to TRBJ2-1; D unresolved. Germline lookup yields CDR1 MNHEY and CDR2 SVGEGT. The V and J ends lost 7 bases and 8 bases respectively, with 15 bases between them. This CDR3 has 13 amino acids. The DNA of the CDR3 is TGTGCCAGCATCCCCGGATCGGGCTATGAGCAGTTCTTC. The encoded protein is CASIPGSGYEQFF.

A few counts support this clone. V and J are TRBV2 and TRBJ2-2, with 8 bases matching TRBD1. Germline V gene lookup returns CDR1 SNHLY and CDR2 FYNNEI. Unmatched junction bases numbered 13, after V lost 2 bases and J lost 5 bases. This CDR3 comprises 18 residues. The CDR3 DNA reads as TGTGCCAGCAGTGAATTTCCGGCCGGACAGGGACATACCGGGGAGCTGTTTTTT. It specifies CASSEFPAGQGHTGELFF.

The V gene is TRBV5-1, the J gene TRBJ2-7; 9 positions match TRBD1. Germline V CDR1 and CDR2: SGHRS, YFSETQ. There are 15 residues in the CDR3. With V trimmed by 4 bases and J by 3 bases, 8 bases remained unmatched. The CDR3, as DNA: TGCGCCAGCAGCCACGGGGACAGGGAGCTCTACGAGCAGTACTTC. Residues: CASSHGDRELYEQYF.

This clone was seen a few times. At one end, the junction sequence differs from germline, possibly due to a read error. CDR3 nucleotide sequence: TGTGCCAGCAGGAACACCCGGGAGCTGTTTTTT. Its translation is CASRNTRELFF. V and J are TRBV27 and TRBJ2-2; D is ambiguous. This CDR3 is built from 11 residues. Per the germline V gene, CDR1 is MNHEY and CDR2 is SMNVEV (reference sequence).

The sample holds many counts of this clone. This chain links TRBV7-3 with TRBJ2-3; 9 nucleotides line up with TRBD2. The CDR3 extends over 16 amino acids. The V gene's germline CDR1 is SGHTA and CDR2 FQGTGA. The V gene end was trimmed by 3 bases and the J gene end by 5 bases; junction bases not matched to a gene: 9. The CDR3 DNA is TGTGCCAGCAGCTTTACCGCGGGACTAGCAGGAGATACGCAGTATTTT. Translating gives CASSFTAGLAGDTQYF.

As to this clone: This clone may be a read error of a much larger clone one base away. The chain has TRBV28 and TRBJ2-5, with a weak D call TRBD2 (6 bases). From germline, CDR1 is MDHEN and CDR2 SYDVKM. CDR3 size: 14 residues. For the CDR3, the DNA is TGTGCCAACAGTATCGGGAGCAGTAGAGAGACCCAGTACTTC. This encodes CANSIGSSRETQYF.

Regarding this clone: Given a much more abundant clone one base away, this may be a read error. The genes are TRBV18 and TRBJ1-2, with TRBD1 matching over 10 bases. After removal of 2 bases from V and 10 bases from J, the junction contained 7 bases not matched to a gene. The CDR3 length is 14 residues. Germline CDR1 and CDR2: KGHSH and LQKENI. As DNA, the CDR3 is TGTGCCAGCTCACCAAGGACAGGGGGGATAGCCTACACCTTC. Translating gives CASSPRTGGIAYTF.

CDR3 amino acids: CASSWGSGVWETQYF. CDR3 DNA: TGTGCCAGCAGTTGGGGATCGGGAGTTTGGGAGACCCAGTACTTC. V is TRBV6-2 or TRBV6-3 and J is TRBJ2-5; a weak D match, TRBD2 (6 bases). The germline gives CDR1 MNHEY, CDR2 SVGEGT. This CDR3 contains 15 residues. Trimming cost V 4 bases and J 5 bases, with 17 bases left between them.

The V gene is TRBV4-2, the J gene TRBJ1-5; D not resolved. CDR1 and CDR2 from the germline V gene are LGHNA and YNFKEQ. The CDR3 runs 14 residues. The V end was cut by 0 bases, the J end by 2 bases, with 5 bases between. CDR3 loop: CASSQDGGNQPQHF. Here the CDR3 DNA reads TGTGCCAGCAGCCAAGATGGGGGCAATCAGCCCCAGCATTTT.

This clone appeared many times. This chain joins TRBV6-1 and TRBJ2-1; 10 bases are shared with TRBD2. Germline CDR1 and CDR2: MNHNS and SASEGT. Trimming cost V 5 bases and J 7 bases; bases outside gene matches: 11. This CDR3 has 16 amino acids. For the CDR3, the DNA is TGTGCCAGCAGTCCTGATCTAGCGGGAGCTTGGAATGAGCAGTTCTTC. It translates to CASSPDLAGAWNEQFF.

This clone was counted only a few times. The chain couples TRBV28 to TRBJ1-2, with D maybe TRBD1 (5 bases). The ends were cut back, 7 bases at V and 4 bases at J, with 13 bases in the middle. Germline V gene sequence: CDR1 MDHEN, CDR2 SYDVKM. CDR3 length equals 13 residues. CDR3 in amino acids: CASTGGISYGYTF. The CDR3 nucleotides are TGTGCCAGCACGGGGGGAATTAGCTATGGCTACACCTTC.

The table lists this clone with many counts. This may be a read error, as it is one base from a much larger clone. The identical CDR3 is also encoded by other nucleotide sequences in the sample. The chain joins TRBV2 to TRBJ2-7; D uncertain. Per the germline V gene, CDR1 is SNHLY and CDR2 is FYNNEI. V was pared by 6 bases and J by 11 bases, with 20 bases between. The CDR3 sequence is 13 residues long. The CDR3 DNA reads as TGTGCCAGCAGAGACACCTCCTCCCGGATGAAGTACTTC. Translated: CASRDTSSRMKYF.

A few counts support this clone. The germline gene is not matched at one end of the junction; a read error may be the cause. The chain is built from TRBV20-1 and TRBJ2-5, with a tentative D call TRBD2 (5 bases). The germline V gene encodes CDR1 DFQATT and CDR2 SNEGSKA (reference sequence). The CDR3 is 14 amino acids. This CDR3 is CSAREGRLQETQYF. CDR3 nucleotides: TGCAGTGCGAGAGAGGGTAGACTCCAAGAGACCCAGTACTTC.

This clone is labeled medium-sized. This rearrangement joins TRBV20-1 to TRBJ2-1, with D hard to call. CDR1 is DFQATT and CDR2 is SNEGSKA in the germline V gene (reference sequence). V was shortened by 3 bases and J by 4 bases, with 7 bases between the two germline ends. The CDR3 sequence is 12 residues long. The CDR3 protein is CSASPSYNEQFF. The CDR3, as DNA: TGCAGTGCTAGCCCCAGTTACAATGAGCAGTTCTTC.

This clone is categorized as medium-sized (0.01 to 0.1%). The chain recombines TRBV28 with TRBJ2-2; 9 nucleotides line up with TRBD1. Germline V gene data show CDR1 as MDHEN and CDR2 as SYDVKM. V lost 4 bases, J lost 4 bases, and 7 bases stayed unmatched. The CDR3 is 16 amino acids. The CDR3 bases are TGTGCCAGCAGTTGGGGACAGGGTCAAATCACCGGGGAGCTGTTTTTT. Amino acids: CASSWGQGQITGELFF. The entire variable domain, with the rest obtained from reference TRBV28 and TRBJ2-2, is as follows: DVKVTQSSRYLVKRTGEKVFLECVQDMDHENMFWYRQDPGLGLRLIYFSYDVKMKEKGDIPEGYSVSREKKERFSLILESASTNQTSMYLCASSWGQGQITGELFFGEGSRLTVL.

The sample holds many counts of this clone. The chain links TRBV7-2 to TRBJ2-5, with 8 bases identical to TRBD2. This CDR3 has 14 amino acids. The germline CDR1 and CDR2 sequences are SGHTA and FQGNSA. The ends lost 1 base at V and 4 bases at J; junction bases unmatched: 2. The CDR3 sequence is CASSLGGRLETQYF. The CDR3 nucleotides are TGTGCCAGCAGCTTAGGCGGGAGGTTAGAGACCCAGTACTTC. Combining the CDR3 with reference TRBV7-2 and TRBJ2-5 gives the whole variable domain GAGVSQSPSNKVTEKGKDVELRCDPISGHTALYWYRQSLGQGLEFLIYFQGNSAPDKSGLPSDRFSAERTGGSVSTLTIQRTQQEDSAVYLCASSLGGRLETQYFGPGTRLLVL.